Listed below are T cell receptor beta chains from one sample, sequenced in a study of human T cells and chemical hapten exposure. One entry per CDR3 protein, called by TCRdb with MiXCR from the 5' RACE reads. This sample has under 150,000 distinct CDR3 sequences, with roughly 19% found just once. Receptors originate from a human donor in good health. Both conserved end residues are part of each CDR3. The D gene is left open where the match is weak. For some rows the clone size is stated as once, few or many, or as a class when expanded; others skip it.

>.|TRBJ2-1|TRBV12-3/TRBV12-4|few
CASTLREYNEQFF
TGTGCCAGCACTCTGAGGGAGTACAATGAGCAGTTCTTC
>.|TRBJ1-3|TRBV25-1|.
CASSELTMLSGNTIYF
TGTGCCAGCAGTGAATTAACGATGCTCTCTGGAAACACCATATATTTT
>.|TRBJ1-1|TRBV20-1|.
CSAREHPVGTLNTEAFF
TGCAGTGCTAGAGAACACCCTGTAGGGACATTGAACACTGAAGCTTTCTTT
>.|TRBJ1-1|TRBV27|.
CASSSQGYTEAFF
TGTGCCAGCAGTTCACAGGGATACACTGAAGCTTTCTTT
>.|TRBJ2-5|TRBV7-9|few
CASTRDRSQATQYF
TGTGCCAGCACCCGGGACCGGTCCCAGGCGACCCAGTACTTC
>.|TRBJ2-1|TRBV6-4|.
CASSAPPWWSYNEQFF
TGTGCCAGCAGTGCTCCCCCCTGGTGGTCCTACAATGAGCAGTTCTTC
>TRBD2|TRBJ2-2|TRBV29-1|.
CSVVGSGSVPGELFF
TGCAGCGTTGTGGGTAGCGGGAGTGTCCCCGGGGAGCTGTTTTTT
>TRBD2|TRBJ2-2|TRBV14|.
CASSQEASGSVLNTGELFF
TGTGCCAGCAGCCAAGAAGCTAGCGGGAGCGTTCTTAACACCGGGGAGCTGTTTTTT
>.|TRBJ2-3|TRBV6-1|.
CASSETPRTWTDTQYF
TGTGCCAGCAGTGAAACTCCCAGAACCTGGACAGATACGCAGTATTTT
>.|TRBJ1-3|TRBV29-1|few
CGGGQSSGNTIYF
TGCGGAGGTGGACAGTCCTCTGGAAACACCATATATTTT
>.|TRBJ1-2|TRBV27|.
CASRGMDYGYTF
TGTGCCAGCCGGGGGATGGACTATGGCTACACCTTC
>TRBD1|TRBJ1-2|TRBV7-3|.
CASSPDGTANYGYTF
TGTGCCAGCAGCCCGGACGGGACAGCTAACTATGGCTACACCTTC
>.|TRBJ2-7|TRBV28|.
CASSFGFYEQYF
TGTGCCAGCAGTTTTGGTTTTTACGAGCAGTACTTC
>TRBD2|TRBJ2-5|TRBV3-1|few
CASSGTSGRVLETQYF
TGTGCCAGCAGCGGGACTAGCGGGAGAGTATTGGAGACCCAGTACTTC
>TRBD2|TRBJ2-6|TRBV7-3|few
CASAIAGGPPGANVLTF
TGTGCCAGTGCGATAGCGGGAGGGCCCCCTGGGGCCAACGTCCTGACTTTC
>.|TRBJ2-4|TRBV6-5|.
CASSYSGVKNIQYF
TGTGCCAGCAGTTACTCTGGAGTAAAAAACATTCAGTACTTC
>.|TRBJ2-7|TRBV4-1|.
CASSRIAGVSYEQYF
TGCGCCAGCAGCCGAATCGCCGGGGTCTCCTACGAGCAGTACTTC
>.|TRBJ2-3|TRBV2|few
CASSERGADTQYF
TGTGCCAGCAGTGAAAGGGGGGCAGATACGCAGTATTTT
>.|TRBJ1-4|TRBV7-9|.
CASSAQGVEKLFF
TGTGCCAGCAGCGCGCAGGGAGTGGAAAAACTGTTTTTT
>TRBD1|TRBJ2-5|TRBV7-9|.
CASSWTGKETQYF
TGTGCCAGCAGCTGGACAGGGAAAGAGACCCAGTACTTC
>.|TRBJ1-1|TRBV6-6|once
CASTDQNTEAFF
TGTGCCAGCACGGACCAGAACACTGAAGCTTTCTTT
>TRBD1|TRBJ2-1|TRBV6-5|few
CASSGTGGRNEQFF
TGTGCCAGCAGTGGAACAGGGGGCAGGAATGAGCAGTTCTTC
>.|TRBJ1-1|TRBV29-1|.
CSVTTGQNTEAFF
TGCAGCGTTACTACAGGTCAGAACACTGAAGCTTTCTTT
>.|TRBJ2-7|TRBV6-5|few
CASSYNPAYEQYF
TGTGCCAGCAGTTACAATCCCGCCTACGAGCAGTACTTC
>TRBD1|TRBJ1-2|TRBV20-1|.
CSASQGPYGYTF
TGCAGTGCTTCACAGGGGCCCTATGGCTACACCTTC
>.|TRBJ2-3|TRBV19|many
CASSSGRTDTQYF
TGTGCCAGTAGTAGCGGGCGGACAGATACGCAGTATTTT
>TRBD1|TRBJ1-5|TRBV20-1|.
CSARVTTGGSVPNQPQHF
TGCAGTGCTAGAGTAACGACAGGGGGCTCGGTGCCAAATCAGCCCCAGCATTTT